This T cell receptor beta chain is drawn from a study of T cell responses to AZD1222 COVID-19 vaccine. Study summary: Second-dose schedules of about 4 or about 12 weeks were combined.

Sequencing used immunoSEQ multiplex PCR; TCRdb keeps in-frame clones, though not all of them. The sample records some 120,000 clones, over 75% being singletons. Germline lookup yields CDR1 SGHNT and CDR2 YENEEA. The CDR3 is 14 amino acids. Trimming took 5 bases from V and 7 from J, leaving 18 bases between them. With respect to this clone: Its specificity is unknown.

The study's findings and limits: White British people made up most donors, females outnumbered males, and clonal diversity was possibly underestimated.

The specimen was peripheral blood, collected on day 0 of AZD1222 vaccination. This chain joins TRBV11-3 and TRBJ2-7, with a weak D call TRBD1 (6 bases). The TCR was taken from an adult in good health. CDR3 in DNA: TGTGCCAGCAGCCCAGGGGTGGGAGTCGGTGAGCAGTACTTC. Translated, it gives CASSPGVGVGEQYF.